This TCR beta chain derives from a study of cytomegalovirus exposure and HLA in healthy donors. Details on this clone: The antigen is undetermined.

This CDR3 is 14 amino acids long. The germline V gene has CDR1 SGHRS and CDR2 YFSETQ. With 4 bases clipped from V and 12 bases from J, the junction kept 12 bases outside the gene matches. Amplification used 60 Vbeta primers and 13 Jbeta primers. TCRdb keeps only in-frame clones here, not all; method: immunoSEQ multiplex PCR. In all, the sample yields around 150,000 clones. Study-level points and caveats: There were 150 to 200 TCR beta chains listed as cytomegalovirus-associated.

Sequenced: PBMCs. The sequence came from a man aged 35 to 55 in good health and CMV-seronegative. The chain combines TRBV5-1 with TRBJ1-1; 10 bases agree with TRBD1. Here the CDR3 reads CASSQEGTGAKTFF. The DNA for the CDR3 is TGCGCCAGCAGCCAGGAGGGGACAGGGGCCAAGACTTTCTTT.